The TCR beta chain described here comes from a study of shared clonotypes between healthy human individuals. Study overall: Per-donor plates numbered three CD4 naive, three CD4 memory, two CD8 naive and one CD8 memory.

In the source study's methods: There were no quality scores in the junction-only immunoSEQ sequences, so filtering differed. Here immunoSEQ multiplex PCR was the method, and the copy in TCRdb shows in-frame clones only, minus some. From that table come the V and J calls and clone size; the DNA was used to work out D and trimming. The top ten hold around 0.06% of the sample, which has some 580,000 clones, more than 95% seen once. V was clipped by 4 bases and J by 9 bases, with 19 bases between them. The CDR3 is 14 residues long. Germline CDR1 is SQVTM and CDR2 is ANQGSEA. The TCR originated in a woman aged 25 to 39 in good health. The specimen was naive CD4+ T cells sorted from blood. Subset reported: CD45RA+ positively selected. V gene TRBV29-1 combines with J gene TRBJ2-1, with D possibly TRBD1 on 6 matching bases. The CDR3 nucleotides read TGCAGCGTTGCGTTAGGGGTGACAGGCAGTGAGCAGTTCTTC. Translating gives CSVALGVTGSEQFF.